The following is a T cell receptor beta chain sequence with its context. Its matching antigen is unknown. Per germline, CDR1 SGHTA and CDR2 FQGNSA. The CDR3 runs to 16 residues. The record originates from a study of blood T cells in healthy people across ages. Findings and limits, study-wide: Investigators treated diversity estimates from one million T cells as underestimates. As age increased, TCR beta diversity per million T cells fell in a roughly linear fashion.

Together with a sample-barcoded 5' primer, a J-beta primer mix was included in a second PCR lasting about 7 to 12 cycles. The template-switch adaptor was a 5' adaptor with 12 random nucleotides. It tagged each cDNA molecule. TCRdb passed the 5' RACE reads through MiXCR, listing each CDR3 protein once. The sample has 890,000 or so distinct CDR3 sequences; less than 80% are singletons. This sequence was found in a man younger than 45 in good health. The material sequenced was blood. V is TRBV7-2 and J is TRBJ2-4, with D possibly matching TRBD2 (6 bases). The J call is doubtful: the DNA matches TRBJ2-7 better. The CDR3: CASSPPGGKASNEQYF. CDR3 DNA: TGTGCCAGCAGCCCCCCCGGGGGAAAGGCATCCAACGAGCAGTACTTC.